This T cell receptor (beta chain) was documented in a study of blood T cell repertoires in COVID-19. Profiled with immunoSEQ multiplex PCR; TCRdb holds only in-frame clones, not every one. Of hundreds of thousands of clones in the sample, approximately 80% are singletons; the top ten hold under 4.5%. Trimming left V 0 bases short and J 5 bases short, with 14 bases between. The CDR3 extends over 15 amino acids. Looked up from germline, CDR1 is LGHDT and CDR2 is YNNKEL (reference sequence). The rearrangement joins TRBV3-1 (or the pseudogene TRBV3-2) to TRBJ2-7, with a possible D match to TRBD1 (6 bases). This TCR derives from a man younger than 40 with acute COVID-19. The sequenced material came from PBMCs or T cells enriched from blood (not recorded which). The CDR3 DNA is TGTGCCAGCAGCCAAGATCTCGACAGGTCCCACGAGCAGTACTTC. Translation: CASSQDLDRSHEQYF.